These 27 T cell receptor beta chains share one sample of origin, sequenced in a study of metastatic and nonmetastatic thyroid tumors. Every patient was untreated before thyroid surgery. Via MiXCR, TCRdb re-called the PCR reads. This sample has about 92,000 clones; about 16% occur once, and the top ten carry about 3.6%. Sequencing input: blood. These receptor sequences come from a female donor with papillary thyroid cancer or a benign thyroid nodule (not recorded which). Some clones in this sample may be carry-over from other donors' samples.

This clone was seen more than once but under ten times. With a much larger clone just one base away, this may be a read error. V and J are TRBV6-4 and TRBJ2-3; TRBD2 is a possible D gene (5 bases). This CDR3 contains 13 residues. Germline lookup yields CDR1 MRHNA and CDR2 SNTAGT. CDR3 loop: CASSDQKSGTHYF. Here the CDR3 DNA reads TGTGCCAGCAGTGACCAGAAAAGCGGTACGCATTATTTT.

This clone was detected only a few times. A single base separates this from a much larger clone, so it may be a read error. The rearrangement joins TRBV3-1 to TRBJ2-5; the D is unclear. In germline, CDR1 is LGHDT, CDR2 YNNKEL (reference sequence). This CDR3 comprises 15 residues. The CDR3 bases are TGTGTCAGCAGCCAAGTCAGGTCTACGAGGAAGACCCAGTACTTC. Amino acid sequence: CVSSQVRSTRKTQYF.

This clone was found many times. The chain couples TRBV29-1 to TRBJ2-1, with 10 bases fitting TRBD1. V dropped 4 bases and J dropped 5; count of bases not matched to a gene: 11. The CDR3 length is 16 residues. CDR1 SQVTM and CDR2 ANQGSEA come from the germline V gene. This CDR3 is CSVGRLTGGLHNEQFF. Here the CDR3 DNA reads TGCAGCGTTGGACGGCTGACAGGGGGCCTCCACAATGAGCAGTTCTTC.

The genes are TRBV3-1 and TRBJ2-2, with D tentatively TRBD2 (5 bases). The germline V and J ends were trimmed by 1 base and 6 bases, with 9 bases remaining between them. The V gene's germline CDR1 is LGHDT and CDR2 YNNKEL (reference sequence). This CDR3 region has 14 residues. CDR3 nucleotide sequence: TGTGCCAGCAGCCAAGGCGCGAGGGCCGGGGAGCTGTTTTTT. Its protein product is CASSQGARAGELFF.

This clone came up many times. The CDR3 DNA follows: TGCGCCAGCAGCTTGGTAGCGGGGCCCTACAATGAGCAGTTCTTC. This codes for CASSLVAGPYNEQFF. The rearrangement joins TRBV5-1 to TRBJ2-1; 8 nucleotides line up with TRBD2. CDR3 length equals 15 residues. With 0 bases clipped from V and 2 bases from J, the junction kept 1 base outside the gene matches. Per the germline V gene, CDR1 is SGHRS and CDR2 is YFSETQ.

This clone was counted ten times or more. The chain recombines TRBV7-3 with TRBJ1-6, with a possible D match to TRBD1 (6 bases). Germline V gene lookup returns CDR1 SGHTA and CDR2 FQGTGA. There are 15 residues in the CDR3. V was pared by 6 bases and J by 4 bases, with 13 bases between. Here the CDR3 reads CASSPGTPYNSPLHF. DNA for the CDR3: TGTGCCAGCAGTCCCGGGACACCTTATAATTCACCCCTCCACTTT.

A note on this clone: A much larger clone lies a single base off, so this may be a read error. The genes are TRBV11-1 and TRBJ2-3; tentatively, D is TRBD1 or TRBD2 (6 bases each). The germline gives CDR1 SGHAT, CDR2 FQDESV (reference sequence). V lost 10 bases and J lost 2, with 28 bases in between. The CDR3 has 18 residues. CDR3 nucleotides: TGTGCCATCCAGCGGTATGGAGGGCCAAACAGGGACACAGATACGCAGTATTTT. It is translated as CAIQRYGGPNRDTDTQYF.

At least ten counts were recorded for this clone. The chain couples TRBV28 to TRBJ1-5, with a weak D call TRBD1 (5 bases). Germline values: CDR1 MDHEN, CDR2 SYDVKM. The CDR3 length is 15 residues. V lost 2 bases and J lost 0, with 8 bases in between. CDR3 coding DNA: TGTGCCAGCAGTTTAGGACACTATAGCAATCAGCCCCAGCATTTT. Protein sequence: CASSLGHYSNQPQHF.

The rearrangement uses TRBV7-9 and TRBJ2-7; TRBD2 might be the D (6 bases). Germline V lookup: CDR1 SEHNR, CDR2 FQNEAQ (reference sequence). The CDR3 totals 13 residues. V lost 5 bases and J 4 bases, leaving 12 bases between the germline ends. In DNA form, the CDR3 reads TGTGCCAGCAGCAGGAAGGGACTTTACGAGCAGTACTTC. Encoded protein: CASSRKGLYEQYF.

Note on this clone: Other DNA sequences in the sample encode the same CDR3. The gene calls are TRBV3-1 and TRBJ2-7; 7 nucleotides align to TRBD2. Losses at the gene ends were 4 bases for V and 2 bases for J; bases not matched to a gene: 11. CDR3 length: 16 amino acids. Germline loops: CDR1 LGHDT, CDR2 YNNKEL (reference sequence). The CDR3 sequence: CASSLAVGGGTYEQYF. As DNA, the CDR3 is TGTGCCAGCAGCCTCGCCGTGGGGGGGGGTACCTACGAGCAGTACTTC.

The chain carries TRBV6-1 and TRBJ1-3, with a tentative D call TRBD1 (6 bases). The CDR3 runs 14 residues. The V gene lost 5 bases and the J gene lost 5 bases, with 13 bases spanning the gap. Germline V gene data show CDR1 as MNHNS and CDR2 as SASEGT. CDR3 sequence: CASSTGYPRNTIYF. For the CDR3, the DNA is TGTGCCAGCAGTACAGGGTATCCTCGAAACACCATATATTTT.

The table lists this clone with many counts. The rearrangement links TRBV13 to TRBJ1-5; TRBD1 matches at 8 bases. CDR3 length: 14 residues. CDR1 and CDR2 from the germline V gene are PRHDT and FYEKMQ (reference sequence). J was trimmed by 6 bases and V by 7 bases; bases with no gene match: 8. The CDR3 loop reads CASNSGGAGQPQHF. CDR3 coding DNA: TGTGCCAGCAACTCAGGGGGCGCGGGTCAGCCCCAGCATTTT.

The sample holds many counts of this clone. V is TRBV18 and J is TRBJ2-7; no clear D gene. The CDR3 has 12 amino acids. In germline, CDR1 is KGHSH, CDR2 LQKENI. V was clipped by 2 bases and J by 3 bases, with 5 bases between them. In DNA, the CDR3 is TGTGCCAGCTCACCATCGGACTACGAGCAGTACTTC. Its protein product is CASSPSDYEQYF.

For this clone: The junction departs from germline at one end; a sequencing error may be responsible. The gene calls are TRBV5-8 and TRBJ1-5, with a possible D match to TRBD1 (6 bases). Germline-derived CDR1 and CDR2 are SGHTS and YDEGEE. The CDR3 totals 13 residues. The CDR3 is CTGGPEADQPQHF. The CDR3 DNA follows: TGCACGGGGGGGCCAGAGGCGGATCAGCCCCAGCATTTT.

This clone was picked up many times. The chain joins TRBV19 to TRBJ2-1, with 10 bases that match TRBD2. In germline, CDR1 is LNHDA, CDR2 SQIVND (reference sequence). CDR3 length: 13 amino acids. V shed 3 bases, J shed 15 bases, and the junction held 8 bases outside the gene matches. This chain's CDR3 is CASSITGGLAAFF. The CDR3 DNA reads TGTGCCAGTAGTATCACGGGCGGACTAGCGGCGTTCTTC.

This clone was picked up a small number of times. Given a much more abundant clone one base away, this may be a read error. Other DNA sequences in this sample translate to the same CDR3. The rearrangement joins TRBV6-1 to TRBJ2-7; D is perhaps TRBD2 (5 bases). CDR1 MNHNS and CDR2 SASEGT come from the germline V gene. The CDR3 has 13 residues. V dropped 8 bases and J dropped 6 bases, with 17 bases sitting between them. The CDR3 DNA sequence: TGTGCCAGCTGGGGTGCCCGGGGTGTCGAGCAGTACTTC. It yields the protein CASWGARGVEQYF.

This clone has ten or more counts. The rearrangement joins TRBV4-1 to TRBJ1-2; perhaps TRBD1 as D (6 bases). The ends were cut back, 5 bases at V and 8 bases at J, with 18 bases in the middle. The CDR3 extends over 14 amino acids. Per the germline V gene, CDR1 is MGHRA and CDR2 is YSYEKL. The CDR3, as DNA: TGCGCCAGCAGCGCGACCAAGAACAGGGAAGGCTACACCTTC. It is translated as CASSATKNREGYTF.

Turning to this clone: This may stem from a read error, because a much larger clone lies one nucleotide away. The same CDR3 can be traced to other DNA sequences in this sample. The chain has TRBV7-3 and TRBJ1-1; 8 positions match TRBD1. Looked up from germline, CDR1 is SGHTA and CDR2 is FQGTGA. The CDR3 has 13 residues. CDR3 region: CASSLTGGTEAFF. The CDR3 bases are TGCGCCAGCAGCTTAACAGGGGGAACTGAAGCTTTCTTT.

The chain is built from TRBV19 and TRBJ1-1, with D maybe TRBD1 (5 bases). The CDR3 is made up of 13 amino acids. Germline CDR1 LNHDA, CDR2 SQIVND (reference sequence). V dropped 9 bases and J dropped 3 bases, with 14 bases sitting between them. The chain's CDR3 is CASRGGSYTEAFF. The CDR3 DNA sequence: TGTGCCAGCCGGGGGGGTTCCTACACTGAAGCTTTCTTT.

This clone was recorded many times. The V and J genes are TRBV19 and TRBJ1-1, with TRBD1 matching over 9 bases. Germline-derived CDR1 and CDR2 are LNHDA and SQIVND (reference sequence). Unmatched junction bases numbered 9, after V lost 3 bases and J lost 7 bases. CDR3 length equals 15 residues. CDR3 region: CASSIGTGSALEAFF. CDR3 nucleotides: TGTGCCAGTAGTATCGGGACAGGGTCAGCCCTTGAAGCTTTCTTT. Filled out from reference TRBV19 and TRBJ1-1, the complete variable domain reads DGGITQSPKYLFRKEGQNVTLSCEQNLNHDAMYWYRQDPGQGLRLIYYSQIVNDFQKGDIAEGYSVSREKKESFPLTVTSAQKNPTAFYLCASSIGTGSALEAFFGQGTRLTVV.

This clone has at least ten counts. CDR3 in amino acids: CASSLGRGGGELFF. The CDR3 DNA reads TGTGCCAGCAGTTTAGGCAGGGGAGGCGGGGAGCTGTTTTTT. V usage is TRBV27 and J usage is TRBJ2-2; D may be TRBD1 or TRBD2 (6 bases each). Germline assignment: CDR1 MNHEY and CDR2 SMNVEV (reference sequence). The CDR3 is 14 amino acids. V gave up 2 bases and J gave up 7 bases, with 11 bases separating them.

As for this clone: A read error may be the cause here, since a much bigger clone is one base away. In the same sample, other DNA sequences code for this CDR3. The J gene is TRBJ1-5, the V gene TRBV20-1; no firm D call. CDR1 and CDR2 (germline): DFQATT, SNEGSKA (reference sequence). There are 15 residues in the CDR3. The V end was cut by 5 bases, the J end by 4 bases, with 18 bases between. CDR3 DNA sequence: TGCAGTGCTGCCCCGGGTCTAGAAGGGAATCAGCCCCAGCATTTT. It codes for CSAAPGLEGNQPQHF.

Regarding this clone: A much bigger clone sits one base away, suggesting this may be a read error. This sample includes further DNA sequences coding for the same CDR3. The V call is TRBV27, the J call TRBJ2-2; D ambiguous. This CDR3 has 12 residues. V was pared by 5 bases and J by 1 base, with 2 bases between. Germline assignment: CDR1 MNHEY and CDR2 SMNVEV (reference sequence). This CDR3 reads CASSLNTGELFF. DNA for the CDR3: TGTGCCAGCAGTCTGAACACCGGGGAGCTGTTTTTT.

The table lists this clone with a few counts. This rearrangement joins TRBV20-1 to TRBJ2-3; 10 bases align to TRBD2. V dropped 5 bases and J dropped 0; count of bases not matched to a gene: 17. Germline V gene lookup returns CDR1 DFQATT and CDR2 SNEGSKA (reference sequence). This CDR3 has 19 amino acids. The CDR3, as DNA: TGCAGTGCTCCGAGATGGCTAGCGGGGGACTATTCTAGCACAGATACGCAGTATTTT. It specifies CSAPRWLAGDYSSTDTQYF.

Notes on this clone: A read error may be the cause here, since a much bigger clone is one base away. CDR3 region: CASSGYTEAFF. CDR3 DNA sequence: TGTGCCAGCAGCGGGTACACTGAAGCTTTCTTT. This rearrangement joins TRBV9 to TRBJ1-1; D call uncertain. V was cut by 3 bases and J by 3 bases, with 3 bases left in between. The CDR3 is 11 amino acids. The germline CDR1 and CDR2 sequences are SGDLS and YYNGEE. The complete variable domain, with remaining parts taken from reference TRBV9 and TRBJ1-1, reads DSGVTQTPKHLITATGQRVTLRCSPRSGDLSVYWYQQSLDQGLQFLIQYYNGEERAKGNILERFSAQQFPDLHSELNLSSLELGDSALYFCASSGYTEAFFGQGTRLTVV.

The rearrangement joins TRBV11-2 to TRBJ2-7, with 9 bases aligning to TRBD1. The V and J ends lost 4 bases and 6 bases, in that order; junction bases with no gene match: 22. The CDR3 extends over 19 amino acids. Germline lookup yields CDR1 SGHAT and CDR2 FQNNGV. The CDR3 loop is CASSCPNLPGGQGTCEQYF. In DNA, the CDR3 is TGTGCCAGCAGCTGCCCCAACCTTCCCGGGGGACAGGGCACCTGCGAGCAGTACTTC. The full variable domain, with the rest looked up from reference TRBV11-2 and TRBJ2-7, is EAGVAQSPRYKIIEKRQSVAFWCNPISGHATLYWYQQILGQGPKLLIQFQNNGVVDDSQLPKDRFSAERLKGVDSTLKIQPAKLEDSAVYLCASSCPNLPGGQGTCEQYFGPGTRLTVT.

This clone came up a few times. The chain is built from TRBV19 and TRBJ1-2; TRBD1 agrees at 10 bases. Per the germline V gene, CDR1 is LNHDA and CDR2 is SQIVND (reference sequence). Trimming cost V 8 bases and J 10 bases; bases outside gene matches: 13. This CDR3 has 14 amino acids. CDR3 nucleotide sequence: TGTGCCAGTGGAAAAGACAGGGGGCCGGATGTCTACACCTTC. Amino acids: CASGKDRGPDVYTF.